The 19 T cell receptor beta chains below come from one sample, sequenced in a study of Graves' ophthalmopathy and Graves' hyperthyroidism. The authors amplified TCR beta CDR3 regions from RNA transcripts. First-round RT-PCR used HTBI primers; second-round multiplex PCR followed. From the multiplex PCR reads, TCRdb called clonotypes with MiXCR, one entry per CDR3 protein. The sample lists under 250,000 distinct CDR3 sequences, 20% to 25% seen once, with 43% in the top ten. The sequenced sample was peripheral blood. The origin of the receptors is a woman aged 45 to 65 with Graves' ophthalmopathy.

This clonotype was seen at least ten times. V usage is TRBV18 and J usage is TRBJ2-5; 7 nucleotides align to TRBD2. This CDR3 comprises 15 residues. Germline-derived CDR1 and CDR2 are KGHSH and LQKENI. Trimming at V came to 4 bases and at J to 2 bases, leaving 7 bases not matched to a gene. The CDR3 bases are TGTGCCAGCTCACGTCCGGGACTACAACAAGAGACCCAGTACTTC. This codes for CASSRPGLQQETQYF.

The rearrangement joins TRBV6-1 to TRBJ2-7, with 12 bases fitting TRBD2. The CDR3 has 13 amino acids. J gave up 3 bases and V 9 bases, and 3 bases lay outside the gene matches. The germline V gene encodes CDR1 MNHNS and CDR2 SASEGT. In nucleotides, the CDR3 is TGTGCCAGTAAGACTAGCGGGGGCTACGAGCAGTACTTC. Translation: CASKTSGGYEQYF.

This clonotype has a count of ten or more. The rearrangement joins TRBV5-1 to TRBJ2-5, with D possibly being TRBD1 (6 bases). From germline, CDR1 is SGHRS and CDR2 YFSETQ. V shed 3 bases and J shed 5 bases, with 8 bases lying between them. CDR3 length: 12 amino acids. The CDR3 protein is CASSSQGETQYF. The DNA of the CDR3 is TGCGCCAGCAGCTCGCAGGGGGAGACCCAGTACTTC.

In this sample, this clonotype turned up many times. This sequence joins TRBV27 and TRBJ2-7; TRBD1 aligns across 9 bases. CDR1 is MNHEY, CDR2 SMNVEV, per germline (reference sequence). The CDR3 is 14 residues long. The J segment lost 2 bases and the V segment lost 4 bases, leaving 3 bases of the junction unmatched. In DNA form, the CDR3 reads TGTGCCAGCAGTTGGGGACAGGGTCCCTACGAGCAGTACTTC. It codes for CASSWGQGPYEQYF.

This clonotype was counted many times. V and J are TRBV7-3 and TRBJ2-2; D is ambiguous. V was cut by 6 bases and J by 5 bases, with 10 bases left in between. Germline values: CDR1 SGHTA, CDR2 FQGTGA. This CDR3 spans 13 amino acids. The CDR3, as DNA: TGTGCCAGCAGTCATACCGAGACCGGGGAGCTGTTTTTT. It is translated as CASSHTETGELFF.

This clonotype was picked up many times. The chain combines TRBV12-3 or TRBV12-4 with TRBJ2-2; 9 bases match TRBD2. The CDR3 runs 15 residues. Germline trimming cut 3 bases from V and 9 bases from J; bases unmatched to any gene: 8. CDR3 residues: CASSLLAGVSRELFF. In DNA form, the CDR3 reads TGTGCCAGCAGTTTGTTAGCGGGAGTGAGCCGGGAGCTGTTTTTT.

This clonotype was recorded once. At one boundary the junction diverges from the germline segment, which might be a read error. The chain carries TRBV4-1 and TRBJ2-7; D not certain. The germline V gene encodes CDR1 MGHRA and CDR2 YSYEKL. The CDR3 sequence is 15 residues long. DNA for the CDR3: TGCGTCAGCAGCCCAAACGACCGAAGCTCCTACGAGCGGTACTTC. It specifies CVSSPNDRSSYERYF.

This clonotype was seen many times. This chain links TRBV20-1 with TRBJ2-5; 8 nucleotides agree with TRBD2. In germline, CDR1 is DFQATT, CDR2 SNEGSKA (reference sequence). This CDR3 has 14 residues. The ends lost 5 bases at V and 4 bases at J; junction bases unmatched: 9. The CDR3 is CSADTSGSVETQYF. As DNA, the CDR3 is TGCAGTGCTGATACGAGCGGGAGCGTAGAGACCCAGTACTTC.

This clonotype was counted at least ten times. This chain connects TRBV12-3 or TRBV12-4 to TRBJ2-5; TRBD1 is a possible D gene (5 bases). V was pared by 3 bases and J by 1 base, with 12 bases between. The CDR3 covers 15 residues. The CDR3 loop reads CASSFLGQGQETQYF. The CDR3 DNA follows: TGTGCCAGCAGTTTTCTTGGCCAGGGCCAAGAGACCCAGTACTTC.

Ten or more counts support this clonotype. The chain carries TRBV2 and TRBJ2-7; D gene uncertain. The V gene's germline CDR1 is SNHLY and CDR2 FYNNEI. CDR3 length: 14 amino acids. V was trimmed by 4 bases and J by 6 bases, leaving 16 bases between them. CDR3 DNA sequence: TGTGCCAGCAGTGTAACGCCGACTCTCCCCGAGCAGTACTTC. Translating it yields CASSVTPTLPEQYF.

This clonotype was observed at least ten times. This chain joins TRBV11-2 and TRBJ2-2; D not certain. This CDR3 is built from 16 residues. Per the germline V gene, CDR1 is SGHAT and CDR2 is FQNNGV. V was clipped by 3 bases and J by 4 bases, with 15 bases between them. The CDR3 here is CASSFSATDGTGELFF. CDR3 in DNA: TGTGCCAGCAGCTTTTCGGCCACGGACGGCACCGGGGAGCTGTTTTTT.

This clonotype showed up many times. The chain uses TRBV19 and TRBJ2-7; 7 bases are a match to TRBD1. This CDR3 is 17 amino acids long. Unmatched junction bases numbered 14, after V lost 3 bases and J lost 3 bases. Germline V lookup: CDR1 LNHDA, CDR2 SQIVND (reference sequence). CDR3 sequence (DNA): TGTGCCAGTAGTATTCCTATACCGGGACAGTACTTCTACGAGCAGTACTTC. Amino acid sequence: CASSIPIPGQYFYEQYF.

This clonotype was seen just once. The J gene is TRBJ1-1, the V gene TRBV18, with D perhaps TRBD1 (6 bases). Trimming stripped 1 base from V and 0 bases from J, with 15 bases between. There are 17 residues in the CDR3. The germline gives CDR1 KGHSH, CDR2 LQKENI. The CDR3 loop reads CASSPQEVQGMNTEAFF. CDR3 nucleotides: TGTGCCAGCTCACCACAGGAAGTACAGGGTATGAACACTGAAGCTTTCTTT.

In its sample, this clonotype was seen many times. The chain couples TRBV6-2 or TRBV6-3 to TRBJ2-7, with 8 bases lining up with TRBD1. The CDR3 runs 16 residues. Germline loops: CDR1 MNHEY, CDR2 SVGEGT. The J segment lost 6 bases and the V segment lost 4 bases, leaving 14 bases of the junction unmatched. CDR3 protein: CASSSVSGGAGFEQYF. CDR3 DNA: TGTGCCAGCAGTTCGGTCTCAGGGGGCGCCGGGTTCGAGCAGTACTTC.

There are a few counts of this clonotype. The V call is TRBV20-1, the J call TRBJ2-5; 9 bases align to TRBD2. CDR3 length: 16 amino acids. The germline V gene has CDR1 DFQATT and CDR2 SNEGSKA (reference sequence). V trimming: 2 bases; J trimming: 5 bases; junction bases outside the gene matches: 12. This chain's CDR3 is CSARNFEPSGTETQYF. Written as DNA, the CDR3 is TGCAGTGCTAGAAATTTTGAACCTAGCGGGACTGAGACCCAGTACTTC.

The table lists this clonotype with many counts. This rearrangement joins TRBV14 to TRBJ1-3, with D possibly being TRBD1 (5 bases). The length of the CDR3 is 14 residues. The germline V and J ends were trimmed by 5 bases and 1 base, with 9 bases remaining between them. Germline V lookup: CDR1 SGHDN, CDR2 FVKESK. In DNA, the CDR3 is TGTGCCAGCAGCTCGCACAGGTCTGGAAACACCATATATTTT. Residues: CASSSHRSGNTIYF.

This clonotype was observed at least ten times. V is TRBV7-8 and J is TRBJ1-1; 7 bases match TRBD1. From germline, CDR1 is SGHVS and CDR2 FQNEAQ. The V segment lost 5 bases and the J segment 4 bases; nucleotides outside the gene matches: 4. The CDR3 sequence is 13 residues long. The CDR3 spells CASSEHRGTEAFF. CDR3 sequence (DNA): TGTGCCAGCAGCGAGCACAGGGGCACTGAAGCTTTCTTT.

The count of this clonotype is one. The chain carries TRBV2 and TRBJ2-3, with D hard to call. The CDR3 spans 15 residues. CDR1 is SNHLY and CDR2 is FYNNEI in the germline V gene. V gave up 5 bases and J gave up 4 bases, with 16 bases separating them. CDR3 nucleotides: TGTGCCAGCAGTTACAATGTTGGGTTGGCAGATACGCAGTATTTT. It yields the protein CASSYNVGLADTQYF.

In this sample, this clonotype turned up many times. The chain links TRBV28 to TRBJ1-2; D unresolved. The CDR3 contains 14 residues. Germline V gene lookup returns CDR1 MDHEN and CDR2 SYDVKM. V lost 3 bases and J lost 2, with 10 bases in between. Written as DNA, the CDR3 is TGTGCCAGCAGTTTCTTGACCCTAAACTATGGCTACACCTTC. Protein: CASSFLTLNYGYTF.